Listed here are 31 T cell receptor beta chains from one sample, sequenced in a study of control samples from healthy donors and cancer patients. Libraries were prepared by immunoSEQ multiplex PCR; TCRdb keeps only in-frame clonotypes and omits some of them. The data contain about 140,000 clones, more than 90% of them singletons. The sequenced sample was blood. Receptor source: a man aged 30-40 years in good health.

V usage is TRBV21-1 and J usage is TRBJ1-5; the table's TRBD1 call for D was not verified on the DNA. TRBV21-1 has pseudogene status. The CDR3 is 16 residues long. The CDR3 DNA reads as TGTGCCAGCAGCAGAAATGGGCGGGACAGACTGCAGCCCCAGCATTTT. Its translation: CASSRNGRDRLQPQHF.

This rearrangement joins TRBV4-1 to TRBJ2-7; 7 positions agree with TRBD2. J gave up 0 bases and V 3 bases, and 5 bases lay outside the gene matches. CDR3 length: 15 residues. Per the germline V gene, CDR1 is MGHRA and CDR2 is YSYEKL. DNA of the CDR3: TGCGCCAGCAGCCATCCCGGCGGGAGCTCCTACGAGCAGTACTTC. Its translation: CASSHPGGSSYEQYF.

The chain employs TRBV29-1 and TRBJ1-5; D gene ambiguous. The CDR3 has 13 residues. Germline CDR1 is SQVTM and CDR2 is ANQGSEA. Deletions cut 4 bases from V and 2 bases from J, with 9 bases between. The CDR3: CSVALGGNQPQHF. CDR3 bases: TGCAGCGTTGCTCTCGGGGGCAATCAGCCCCAGCATTTT.

The chain carries TRBV9 and TRBJ1-2; D perhaps matches TRBD1 (6 bases). This CDR3 is 16 amino acids long. V was clipped by 3 bases and J by 5 bases, with 20 bases between them. Germline V gene data show CDR1 as SGDLS and CDR2 as YYNGEE. This CDR3 is CASSGRKEDRTYGYTF. In DNA form, the CDR3 reads TGTGCCAGCAGCGGACGAAAGGAGGACAGAACTTATGGCTACACCTTC.

The V gene is TRBV2, the J gene TRBJ2-1; TRBD2 matches at 11 bases. Germline-derived CDR1 and CDR2 are SNHLY and FYNNEI. This CDR3 is built from 15 residues. J lost 8 bases, V lost 7 bases, and 10 bases had no gene match. This CDR3 is CASIHFGLAGDEQFF. The CDR3 DNA sequence: TGTGCCAGCATTCATTTTGGACTAGCGGGCGATGAGCAGTTCTTC.

The chain has TRBV28 and TRBJ2-7; D is unresolved. Germline V gene sequence: CDR1 MDHEN, CDR2 SYDVKM. V lost 4 bases to trimming and J lost 1 base, with 5 bases between them. CDR3 length equals 12 residues. The CDR3 region has the DNA TGTGCCAGCAGTTCCCTTTCCTACGAGCAGTACTTC. Translating gives CASSSLSYEQYF.

This chain links TRBV2 with TRBJ1-6; TRBD1 is a possible D gene (5 bases). The CDR3 length is 13 residues. CDR1 SNHLY and CDR2 FYNNEI come from the germline V gene. V was cut by 7 bases and J by 6 bases, with 10 bases left in between. The CDR3 protein is CASTGSLNSPLHF. The CDR3 nucleotides read TGTGCCAGCACAGGGTCCCTTAATTCACCCCTCCACTTT.

V usage is TRBV20-1 and J usage is TRBJ1-2; tentatively, D is TRBD1 (5 bases). Trimming removed 0 bases at V and 10 bases at J, with 9 bases between. CDR3 size: 11 residues. Germline V gives CDR1 DFQATT, CDR2 SNEGSKA (reference sequence). DNA of the CDR3: TGCAGTGCTAGAGATATGGGGGACTACACCTTC. This encodes CSARDMGDYTF.

The V gene is TRBV7-8, the J gene TRBJ1-5, with D perhaps matching TRBD1 (5 bases). Trimming pared 0 bases from V and 2 bases from J, leaving 8 bases between. Germline V gene sequence: CDR1 SGHVS, CDR2 FQNEAQ. The CDR3 is 15 residues long. The CDR3 DNA reads TGTGCCAGCAGCTTAGCGATAGGGGGCAATCAGCCCCAGCATTTT. As protein: CASSLAIGGNQPQHF.

The J gene is TRBJ1-1, the V gene TRBV27; unclear D gene. Germline V CDR1 and CDR2: MNHEY, SMNVEV (reference sequence). V was cut by 1 base and J by 1 base, with 13 bases left in between. The CDR3 extends over 16 amino acids. The CDR3: CASSLFTANPNTEAFF. DNA of the CDR3: TGTGCCAGCAGTTTATTTACGGCGAACCCGAACACTGAAGCTTTCTTT.

The gene calls are TRBV25-1 and TRBJ2-5; 9 bases are shared with TRBD2. The V gene end was trimmed by 3 bases and the J gene end by 5 bases; junction bases not matched to a gene: 13. Germline-derived CDR1 and CDR2 are MGHDK and SYGVNS. The CDR3 runs to 17 residues. CDR3 bases: TGTGCCAGCAGTGATCCCGGGATAGCGGGAGACTATGAGACCCAGTACTTC. It codes for CASSDPGIAGDYETQYF.

A single count supports this clone. The chain employs TRBV5-5 and TRBJ2-7; the D is unclear. V lost 0 bases, J lost 5 bases, and 15 bases lay in between. CDR3 length: 15 amino acids. Germline-derived CDR1 and CDR2 are SGHKS and YYEKEE (reference sequence). CDR3 region: CASSLDTSPPDEQYF. For the CDR3, the DNA is TGTGCCAGCAGCTTGGACACCAGCCCTCCGGACGAGCAGTACTTC. The full variable domain, with the rest looked up from reference TRBV5-5 and TRBJ2-7, is DAGVTQSPTHLIKTRGQQVTLRCSPISGHKSVSWYQQVLGQGPQFIFQYYEKEERGRGNFPDRFSARQFPNYSSELNVNALLLGDSALYLCASSLDTSPPDEQYFGPGTRLTVT.

The rearrangement joins TRBV11-2 to TRBJ2-2, with D unclear. The CDR3 consists of 14 residues. V lost 2 bases and J lost 2, with 6 bases in between. CDR1 is SGHAT, CDR2 FQNNGV, per germline. The CDR3 here is CASSLLHNTGELFF. CDR3 in DNA: TGTGCCAGCAGCTTACTACATAACACCGGGGAGCTGTTTTTT.

The chain combines TRBV20-1 with TRBJ1-2; D not resolved. The CDR3 is made up of 11 amino acids. V was shortened by 3 bases and J by 8 bases, with 10 bases between the two germline ends. The germline V gene encodes CDR1 DFQATT and CDR2 SNEGSKA (reference sequence). The CDR3 sequence: CSASAGFGYTF. DNA for the CDR3: TGCAGTGCTAGTGCCGGGTTCGGCTACACCTTC.

This chain links TRBV12-5 with TRBJ1-1; D gene unclear. Germline CDR1 reads LGHNT; CDR2 reads FRNRAP. The CDR3 totals 12 residues. The V and J ends lost 5 bases and 3 bases respectively, with 7 bases between them. For the CDR3, the DNA is TGTGCTAGTGGTCCCCTCCACACTGAAGCTTTCTTT. It encodes CASGPLHTEAFF.

This chain joins TRBV18 and TRBJ1-1; maybe TRBD1 (5 bases). The germline gives CDR1 KGHSH, CDR2 LQKENI. Trimming took 5 bases from V and 3 from J, leaving 10 bases between them. The CDR3 loop spans 13 amino acids. Written as DNA, the CDR3 is TGTGCCAGCTCATTAACACAGGACACTGAAGCTTTCTTT. Its protein product is CASSLTQDTEAFF. Full variable domain (rest looked up from reference TRBV18 and TRBJ1-1): NAGVMQNPRHLVRRRGQEARLRCSPMKGHSHVYWYRQLPEEGLKFMVYLQKENIIDESGMPKERFSAEFPKEGPSILRIQQVVRGDSAAYFCASSLTQDTEAFFGQGTRLTVV.

The chain employs TRBV7-6 and TRBJ1-5, with D possibly being TRBD1 (6 bases). CDR1 and CDR2 (germline): SGHVS, FNYEAQ. The CDR3 consists of 19 residues. Deletions cut 1 base from V and 4 bases from J, with 23 bases between. CDR3 nucleotides: TGTGCCAGCAGCTTAGAAATGGCGGCCGGGGAAAGGGGGAATCAGCCCCAGCATTTT. This codes for CASSLEMAAGERGNQPQHF.

This chain connects TRBV5-6 to TRBJ1-1; 7 nucleotides line up with TRBD1. The ends lost 0 bases at V and 1 base at J; junction bases unmatched: 3. The germline V gene has CDR1 SGHDT and CDR2 YYEEEE. The length of the CDR3 is 15 residues. The CDR3 DNA is TGTGCCAGCAGCTTGGTAGGGGGCGAGAACACTGAAGCTTTCTTT. Amino acid sequence: CASSLVGGENTEAFF.

This clone appeared a single time. The chain recombines TRBV1 with TRBJ2-7. TRBV1 counts as a pseudogene. This CDR3 contains 15 residues. The CDR3: CTSSQDGRKAYEQYF. In nucleotides, the CDR3 is TGCACCAGCAGCCAAGATGGGCGGAAAGCCTACGAGCAGTACTTC.

The chain couples TRBV5-1 to TRBJ2-2, with TRBD2 matching over 8 bases. V was pared by 0 bases and J by 1 base, with 11 bases of the junction left unmatched. There are 19 residues in the CDR3. Per the germline V gene, CDR1 is SGHRS and CDR2 is YFSETQ. The CDR3 DNA reads TGCGCCAGCAGCTTGGGATCTAGCGGGCCCCACGAGAACACCGGGGAGCTGTTTTTT. Its translation is CASSLGSSGPHENTGELFF.

The CDR3 sequence is CASSDLGPEQYF. DNA of the CDR3: TGTGCCAGCAGTGACCTAGGTCCCGAGCAGTACTTC. The rearrangement uses TRBV2 and TRBJ2-7; D remains ambiguous. Trimming took 3 bases from V and 6 from J, leaving 9 bases between them. The CDR3 extends over 12 amino acids. Germline V gene data show CDR1 as SNHLY and CDR2 as FYNNEI.

The rearrangement uses TRBV28 and TRBJ2-1; 13 bases fit TRBD2. J gave up 2 bases and V 3 bases, and 7 bases lay outside the gene matches. CDR3 length: 18 amino acids. The germline V gene has CDR1 MDHEN and CDR2 SYDVKM. The CDR3 reads CASSLTSGRPWAYNEQFF. In DNA, the CDR3 is TGTGCCAGCAGTTTGACTAGCGGGAGGCCCTGGGCCTACAATGAGCAGTTCTTC.

This clone was recorded a few times. The CDR3 region is CASTLSLGQGRNEQYF. In DNA, the CDR3 is TGTGCCAGCACCCTAAGCCTCGGACAGGGGAGAAACGAGCAGTACTTC. This chain uses TRBV28 with TRBJ2-7; 9 nucleotides align to TRBD1. Germline CDR1 reads MDHEN; CDR2 reads SYDVKM. This CDR3 spans 16 amino acids. Germline trimming cut 7 bases from V and 5 bases from J; bases unmatched to any gene: 15.

This chain links TRBV15 with TRBJ2-7; D is ambiguous. CDR1 is LNHNV, CDR2 YYDKDF, per germline (reference sequence). V was shortened by 4 bases and J by 6 bases, with 19 bases between the two germline ends. The CDR3 totals 15 residues. The CDR3, as DNA: TGTGCCACCAGCAAGAGCCGGACGTTTCTCGGCGAGCAGTACTTC. Residues: CATSKSRTFLGEQYF.

V gene TRBV28 combines with J gene TRBJ1-2; D gene uncertain. The CDR3 loop spans 13 amino acids. V dropped 4 bases and J dropped 7 bases, with 13 bases sitting between them. Germline lookup yields CDR1 MDHEN and CDR2 SYDVKM. CDR3 DNA sequence: TGTGCCAGCAGTTCTCGTTGGGGAGGTGGCTACACCTTC. Amino acids: CASSSRWGGGYTF.

The chain links TRBV18 to TRBJ1-1; TRBD1 aligns across 7 bases. With 4 bases clipped from V and 6 bases from J, the junction kept 8 bases outside the gene matches. The CDR3 length is 14 residues. Germline CDR1 and CDR2: KGHSH and LQKENI. CDR3: CASSQQGREAEAFF. The CDR3 bases are TGTGCCAGCTCACAACAGGGGAGGGAGGCTGAAGCTTTCTTT. Together with reference TRBV18 and TRBJ1-1, the CDR3 gives the full variable domain: NAGVMQNPRHLVRRRGQEARLRCSPMKGHSHVYWYRQLPEEGLKFMVYLQKENIIDESGMPKERFSAEFPKEGPSILRIQQVVRGDSAAYFCASSQQGREAEAFFGQGTRLTVV.

V gene TRBV3-1 (or the pseudogene TRBV3-2) combines with J gene TRBJ2-7, with a possible D match to TRBD2 (7 bases). Germline loops: CDR1 LGHDT, CDR2 YNNKEL (reference sequence). The CDR3 loop spans 13 amino acids. Trimming removed 4 bases from V and 5 bases from J, with 12 bases in between. CDR3 in amino acids: CASSLRGANEQYF. Here the CDR3 DNA reads TGTGCCAGCAGCCTTCGGGGGGCGAACGAGCAGTACTTC.

The V call is TRBV28, the J call TRBJ2-5, with TRBD2 identical over 11 bases. V was pared by 6 bases and J by 3 bases, with 3 bases of the junction left unmatched. CDR3 length: 14 residues. Germline CDR1 reads MDHEN; CDR2 reads SYDVKM. CDR3 nucleotide sequence: TGTGCCAGCAGCCTACTAGCGGGAGAAGAGACCCAGTACTTC. Translation: CASSLLAGEETQYF.

The rearrangement uses TRBV28 and TRBJ1-2, with D hard to call. V lost 7 bases to trimming and J lost 5 bases, with 11 bases between them. Looked up from germline, CDR1 is MDHEN and CDR2 is SYDVKM. The length of the CDR3 is 12 residues. The chain's CDR3 is CASTIKGYGYTF. The CDR3 nucleotides are TGTGCCAGCACCATTAAGGGATATGGCTACACCTTC.

A note on this clone: The same CDR3 arises from other DNA sequences in this sample as well. V gene TRBV10-3 combines with J gene TRBJ2-3; D gene uncertain. The CDR3 covers 11 residues. In germline, CDR1 is ENHRY, CDR2 SYGVKD. V was pared by 6 bases and J by 3 bases, with 4 bases between. CDR3 in DNA: TGTGCCATCAGAAATACAGATACGCAGTATTTT. Its protein product is CAIRNTDTQYF.

The genes are TRBV6-5 and TRBJ2-2; 7 bases fit TRBD1. CDR3 length equals 15 residues. Germline CDR1 and CDR2: MNHEY and SVGAGI. V lost 5 bases to trimming and J lost 2 bases; unmatched junction nucleotides: 5. The CDR3 DNA reads TGTGCCAGCAGTCGTAACAGGGGAAACACCGGGGAGCTGTTTTTT. Its translation: CASSRNRGNTGELFF.